The rows below give T cell receptor beta chains drawn from one sample of a study of blood T cells in healthy people across ages. TCRdb analysed the 5' RACE reads with MiXCR anew, one entry per CDR3 protein. The table records 1.2 million to 1.5 million distinct CDR3 sequences, 45% to 70% of them present only once. The specimen sequenced was blood. The receptors shown here come from a man between 18 and 35 years old in good health. Each CDR3 is given with its conserved first and last residue. Fields, in order: clone size, V gene, J gene, D gene, CDR3 DNA, CDR3 protein. A D gene is named only where the DNA matches it firmly. Expanded clones are given a class, and other clones once, few, many or no size at all.

clone_size: -; v_call: TRBV5-1; j_call: TRBJ1-1; d_call: -; cdr3_nt: TGCGCTAGCAGCCCTGGGGTTGGACACACTGAAGCTTTCTTT; cdr3_aa: CASSPGVGHTEAFF
clone_size: -; v_call: TRBV27; j_call: TRBJ2-3; d_call: TRBD1; cdr3_nt: TGTGCCAGCAGGACAGGGGGGAACGGTGGCACAGATACGCAGTATTTT; cdr3_aa: CASRTGGNGGTDTQYF
clone_size: -; v_call: TRBV29-1; j_call: TRBJ2-1; d_call: -; cdr3_nt: TGCAGCGTTGAGGCAGACCAAGAGACCCAGTTCTTC; cdr3_aa: CSVEADQETQFF
clone_size: once; v_call: TRBV3-1; j_call: TRBJ1-4; d_call: -; cdr3_nt: TGTGCCAGCAGCCAAGATACCACAGATAATGAAAAACTGTTTTTT; cdr3_aa: CASSQDTTDNEKLFF
clone_size: -; v_call: TRBV6-6; j_call: TRBJ2-7; d_call: -; cdr3_nt: TGTGCCAGCAGTTACGGCGGCGGCAGATCCTACGAGCAGTACTTC; cdr3_aa: CASSYGGGRSYEQYF
clone_size: -; v_call: TRBV4-1; j_call: TRBJ1-5; d_call: TRBD1; cdr3_nt: TGCGCCAGCAGCCCGATAGACAGGGCGGATCAGCCCCAGCATTTT; cdr3_aa: CASSPIDRADQPQHF
clone_size: -; v_call: TRBV5-5; j_call: TRBJ2-1; d_call: TRBD1; cdr3_nt: TGTGCCAGCAGCTTGGAGATAGGACAGGGTGGAAATGAGCAGTTCTTC; cdr3_aa: CASSLEIGQGGNEQFF
clone_size: -; v_call: TRBV4-3; j_call: TRBJ1-2; d_call: -; cdr3_nt: TGCGCCAGCAGCCAAGAGGGGGGGGCTAACTATGGCTACACCTTC; cdr3_aa: CASSQEGGANYGYTF
clone_size: -; v_call: TRBV7-8; j_call: TRBJ2-3; d_call: TRBD2; cdr3_nt: TGTGCCAGCAGGAGCGGGACTGGCGGGAGGGGGGGGGATACGCAGTATTTT; cdr3_aa: CASRSGTGGRGGDTQYF
clone_size: -; v_call: TRBV29-1; j_call: TRBJ2-5; d_call: TRBD1; cdr3_nt: TGCAGCGAGCCGGGACAGGGAGAGACCCAGTACTTC; cdr3_aa: CSEPGQGETQYF
clone_size: few; v_call: TRBV4-1; j_call: TRBJ2-3; d_call: TRBD1; cdr3_nt: TGCGCCAGCAGCCAAGATGGACAGGGTAATGTAGATACGCAGTATTTT; cdr3_aa: CASSQDGQGNVDTQYF
clone_size: -; v_call: TRBV27; j_call: TRBJ2-7; d_call: TRBD2; cdr3_nt: TGTGCCACCAGACCTTGGGGGGGTTTCGAGCAGTACTTC; cdr3_aa: CATRPWGGFEQYF
clone_size: few; v_call: TRBV10-3; j_call: TRBJ2-2; d_call: TRBD1; cdr3_nt: TGTGCCATCAGACCGGGACAGGGGAACGCCGGGGAGCTGTTTTTT; cdr3_aa: CAIRPGQGNAGELFF
clone_size: -; v_call: TRBV20-1; j_call: TRBJ1-2; d_call: -; cdr3_nt: TGCAGTGCGACCCAGGTAATGGGAGGCGGCTACACCTTC; cdr3_aa: CSATQVMGGGYTF
clone_size: -; v_call: TRBV12-3/TRBV12-4; j_call: TRBJ1-1; d_call: TRBD1; cdr3_nt: TGTGCCAGTGGGGAGGGACAGGGTTTGGTTGAAGCTTTCTTT; cdr3_aa: CASGEGQGLVEAFF
clone_size: few; v_call: TRBV4-3; j_call: TRBJ1-2; d_call: TRBD1; cdr3_nt: TGCGCCAGCAGCCAAGGACAGGGGGCGTCTGACTACACCTTC; cdr3_aa: CASSQGQGASDYTF
clone_size: -; v_call: TRBV7-9; j_call: TRBJ2-1; d_call: -; cdr3_nt: TGTGCCAGCAACCGATGGGGGGGGGCTGTCAATGAGCAGTTCTTC; cdr3_aa: CASNRWGGAVNEQFF
clone_size: -; v_call: TRBV6-5; j_call: TRBJ2-7; d_call: -; cdr3_nt: TGTGCCAGCACCATAACGGCCTTTGGCAACGAGCAGTACTTC; cdr3_aa: CASTITAFGNEQYF
clone_size: -; v_call: TRBV25-1; j_call: TRBJ1-4; d_call: TRBD1; cdr3_nt: TGTGCCAGCAGTGAATATGGACAGGGCCATGAAAAACTGTTTTTT; cdr3_aa: CASSEYGQGHEKLFF
clone_size: few; v_call: TRBV20-1; j_call: TRBJ1-5; d_call: TRBD1; cdr3_nt: TGCAGTGCGGGGACAGGGGAGGATCAGCCCCAGCATTTT; cdr3_aa: CSAGTGEDQPQHF
clone_size: few; v_call: TRBV27; j_call: TRBJ2-5; d_call: -; cdr3_nt: TGTGCCAGCCTTGAATTTTTCGGGACTGACCAAGAGACCCAGTACTTC; cdr3_aa: CASLEFFGTDQETQYF
clone_size: few; v_call: TRBV29-1; j_call: TRBJ2-7; d_call: -; cdr3_nt: TGCAGCGTTACTCCGGTGGGGACCTACGAGCAGTACTTC; cdr3_aa: CSVTPVGTYEQYF
clone_size: -; v_call: TRBV29-1; j_call: TRBJ2-7; d_call: -; cdr3_nt: TGCAGCGTTCTGGGAGAGAGCTCCTACGAGCAGTACTTC; cdr3_aa: CSVLGESSYEQYF
clone_size: -; v_call: TRBV12-3/TRBV12-4; j_call: TRBJ1-2; d_call: -; cdr3_nt: TGTGCCAGCGGGTACGGCTATGGCTACACCTTC; cdr3_aa: CASGYGYGYTF
clone_size: -; v_call: TRBV7-8; j_call: TRBJ2-1; d_call: TRBD2; cdr3_nt: TGTGCCAGCAGCTTACTTAGCGGGGGGACATCTAATGGGTTCTTC; cdr3_aa: CASSLLSGGTSNGFF
clone_size: few; v_call: TRBV3-1; j_call: TRBJ2-7; d_call: TRBD1; cdr3_nt: TGTGCCAGCAGCCCCATGGGACAGTTGGTCTACGAGCAGTACTTC; cdr3_aa: CASSPMGQLVYEQYF
clone_size: few; v_call: TRBV10-3; j_call: TRBJ1-1; d_call: TRBD1; cdr3_nt: TGTGCCAGCGACCGACAGGGAGGCACTGAAGCTTTCTTT; cdr3_aa: CASDRQGGTEAFF
clone_size: -; v_call: TRBV20-1; j_call: TRBJ2-1; d_call: -; cdr3_nt: TGCAGCGGGACTCGGCAGCCGTACAATGAGCAGTTCTTC; cdr3_aa: CSGTRQPYNEQFF
clone_size: few; v_call: TRBV27; j_call: TRBJ2-1; d_call: -; cdr3_nt: TGTGCCAGCAGTTTAGTCCACAGCCACAATGAGCAGTTCTTC; cdr3_aa: CASSLVHSHNEQFF
clone_size: -; v_call: TRBV2; j_call: TRBJ2-7; d_call: TRBD1; cdr3_nt: TGTGCCAGCGCTATCGGGACAGGTACCGAGCAGTACTTC; cdr3_aa: CASAIGTGTEQYF
clone_size: few; v_call: TRBV6-2/TRBV6-3; j_call: TRBJ2-5; d_call: -; cdr3_nt: TGTGCCAGCAGTTCAGACTACCCAAATCCTCGAGAGACCCAGTACTTC; cdr3_aa: CASSSDYPNPRETQYF
clone_size: -; v_call: TRBV5-5; j_call: TRBJ1-4; d_call: -; cdr3_nt: TGTGCCAGCAGCTGGGATTTCGCCGGGTTCAATGAAAAACTGTTTTTT; cdr3_aa: CASSWDFAGFNEKLFF
clone_size: -; v_call: TRBV20-1; j_call: TRBJ1-4; d_call: -; cdr3_nt: TGCAGTGCTAGAGATCGATCACCGTCCCGTGAAAAACTGTTTTTT; cdr3_aa: CSARDRSPSREKLFF
clone_size: -; v_call: TRBV27; j_call: TRBJ2-7; d_call: -; cdr3_nt: TGTGCCAGCAGTTTCTTTGGGGGAACCTACGAGCAGTACTTC; cdr3_aa: CASSFFGGTYEQYF
clone_size: few; v_call: TRBV7-9; j_call: TRBJ2-1; d_call: -; cdr3_nt: TGTGCCAGCAGCTTAGTTTTATCAAATGAGCAGTTCTTC; cdr3_aa: CASSLVLSNEQFF
clone_size: -; v_call: TRBV18; j_call: TRBJ2-7; d_call: -; cdr3_nt: TGTGCCAGCTCACCGTCTGGCCTGGACGGCTCCTACGAGCAGTACTTC; cdr3_aa: CASSPSGLDGSYEQYF
clone_size: -; v_call: TRBV7-9; j_call: TRBJ2-1; d_call: -; cdr3_nt: TGTGCCAGCAGCATACCGACAGGTGGGGGCAATGAGCAGTTCTTC; cdr3_aa: CASSIPTGGGNEQFF
clone_size: -; v_call: TRBV9; j_call: TRBJ2-4; d_call: -; cdr3_nt: TGTGCCAGCAGCGGGCCCCTGAGGCCAGAGCAGTACTTC; cdr3_aa: CASSGPLRPEQYF
clone_size: many; v_call: TRBV7-9; j_call: TRBJ2-7; d_call: -; cdr3_nt: TGTGCCAGCAGCTTAGTCGGACTCGATACCCCTGTAGGCGAGCAGTACTTC; cdr3_aa: CASSLVGLDTPVGEQYF
clone_size: -; v_call: TRBV7-8; j_call: TRBJ2-4; d_call: -; cdr3_nt: TGTGCCAGCAGCAAGGACAGAGTTTTAGCCAAAAACATTCAGTACTTC; cdr3_aa: CASSKDRVLAKNIQYF
clone_size: many; v_call: TRBV2; j_call: TRBJ2-2; d_call: -; cdr3_nt: TGTGCCAGCAGTCAGGGGTCTGCGAACACCGGGGAGCTGTTTTTT; cdr3_aa: CASSQGSANTGELFF
clone_size: -; v_call: TRBV6-5; j_call: TRBJ2-1; d_call: TRBD2; cdr3_nt: TGTGCCAGCAGTTACTCGAAACTAGCGGGTATTAATGAGCAGTTCTTC; cdr3_aa: CASSYSKLAGINEQFF
clone_size: few; v_call: TRBV4-1; j_call: TRBJ2-2; d_call: TRBD1; cdr3_nt: TGCGCCAGCAGCCAAAGACAGGGCTCCCCCGGGGAGCTGTTTTTT; cdr3_aa: CASSQRQGSPGELFF
clone_size: once; v_call: TRBV4-1; j_call: TRBJ1-1; d_call: -; cdr3_nt: TGCGCCAGCAGCCAAGATTCTTGGGAGTACACTGAAGCTTTCTTT; cdr3_aa: CASSQDSWEYTEAFF
clone_size: -; v_call: TRBV12-3/TRBV12-4; j_call: TRBJ1-1; d_call: -; cdr3_nt: TGTGCCAGCAGTGTAATGGGGAACACTGAAGCTTTCTTT; cdr3_aa: CASSVMGNTEAFF
clone_size: -; v_call: TRBV2; j_call: TRBJ2-1; d_call: TRBD2; cdr3_nt: TGTGCCAGCACCTCTAGCGGGAACTACAATGAGCAGTTCTTC; cdr3_aa: CASTSSGNYNEQFF
clone_size: -; v_call: TRBV7-8; j_call: TRBJ2-3; d_call: -; cdr3_nt: TGTGCCAGCAGCTTAGTGCTTAGTAGCACAGATACGCAGTATTTT; cdr3_aa: CASSLVLSSTDTQYF
clone_size: -; v_call: TRBV6-5; j_call: TRBJ1-1; d_call: -; cdr3_nt: TGTGCCAGCAGCCTTAACGACATCACTGAAGCTTTCTTT; cdr3_aa: CASSLNDITEAFF
clone_size: -; v_call: TRBV29-1; j_call: TRBJ1-5; d_call: TRBD1; cdr3_nt: TGCAGCGTGACCGGGACAGGGGATCAGCCCCAGCATTTT; cdr3_aa: CSVTGTGDQPQHF
clone_size: -; v_call: TRBV28; j_call: TRBJ1-2; d_call: TRBD1; cdr3_nt: TGTGCCAGCAGTGTGGGAACCGGGACAGGCGATGGCTACACCTTC; cdr3_aa: CASSVGTGTGDGYTF
clone_size: -; v_call: TRBV5-1; j_call: TRBJ2-2; d_call: -; cdr3_nt: TGCGCCAGCAGCTGGAGGATCGGGGAGCTGTTTTTT; cdr3_aa: CASSWRIGELFF
clone_size: few; v_call: TRBV29-1; j_call: TRBJ1-4; d_call: TRBD1; cdr3_nt: TGCAGCGCAATATACAGGGGGAAAGAGAGGAGAAAACTGTTTTTT; cdr3_aa: CSAIYRGKERRKLFF
clone_size: -; v_call: TRBV21-1; j_call: TRBJ2-4; d_call: -; cdr3_nt: TGTGCCAGCAGTCCCGAACGGCGCGAGCGGAATTGGGAGCAGTACTTC; cdr3_aa: CASSPERRERNWEQYF
clone_size: -; v_call: TRBV5-1; j_call: TRBJ2-1; d_call: -; cdr3_nt: TGCGCCAGCAGCTTGGTATGGCCGTGGAAGGGCCAAGAGACCCAGTTCTTC; cdr3_aa: CASSLVWPWKGQETQFF